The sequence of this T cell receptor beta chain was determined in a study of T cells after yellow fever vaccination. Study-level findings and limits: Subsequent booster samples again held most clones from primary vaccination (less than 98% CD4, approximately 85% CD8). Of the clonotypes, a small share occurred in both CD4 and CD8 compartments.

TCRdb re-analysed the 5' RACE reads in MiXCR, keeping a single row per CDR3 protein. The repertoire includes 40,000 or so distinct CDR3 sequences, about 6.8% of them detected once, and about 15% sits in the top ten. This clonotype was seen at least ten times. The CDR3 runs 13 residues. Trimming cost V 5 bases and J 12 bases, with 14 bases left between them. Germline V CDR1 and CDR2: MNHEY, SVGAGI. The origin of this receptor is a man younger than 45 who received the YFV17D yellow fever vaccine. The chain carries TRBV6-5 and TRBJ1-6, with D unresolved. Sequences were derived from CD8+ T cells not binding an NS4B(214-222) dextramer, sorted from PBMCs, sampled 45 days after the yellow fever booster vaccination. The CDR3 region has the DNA TGTGCCAGCAGTCCGGACCTCGGAGGACCCCTCCACTTT. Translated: CASSPDLGGPLHF.